This TCR beta chain appears in the sequencing data of a study of T-cell reconstitution after alpha-beta-depleted transplantation in children. At least ten counts were recorded for this clonotype. Its specificity is unknown. The CDR3 covers 14 residues. Trimming removed 6 bases from V and 6 bases from J; junction bases left unmatched: 6. Study-wide results and caveats: Surviving recipient T cells and intrathymic progenitors accounted for some patients' high TCRbeta diversity at day 60.

Unique molecular identifiers were incorporated when the TCRbeta library was constructed. TCRdb called the PCR reads again in MiXCR, with one record for every CDR3 protein. The sample holds about 490,000 distinct CDR3 sequences, roughly a tenth seen once. The material was PBMCs, obtained before TCRalphabeta/CD19-depleted stem cell transplant. The origin of this receptor is a child aged 2-15 years with inherited bone marrow failure, due to receive a stem cell transplant. The genes are TRBV12-3 or TRBV12-4 and TRBJ2-1; 9 nucleotides agree with TRBD1. The CDR3 bases are TGTGCCAGCAGATCCGGGACAGGGATCAATGAGCAGTTCTTC. Residues: CASRSGTGINEQFF.